A single sample is the source of the 3 T cell receptor beta chains below, sequenced in a study of beta chain features in type 1 diabetes. Expressed TCRB transcripts got sequenced, as all isolated RNA was reverse transcribed. Generated by immunoSEQ multiplex PCR, the TCRdb table keeps only in-frame clones and is missing some. This sample has about 900,000 clones, with 17% found just once. What was sequenced was naive CD4+ T cells from blood. Receptors originate from a woman aged 18 to 35 in good health.

This clone has a handful of counts. V is TRBV7-2 and J is TRBJ2-3, with 10 bases aligning to TRBD1. This CDR3 region has 17 residues. The trim removed 0 bases at V and 6 bases at J, leaving 9 bases unmatched. Germline-derived CDR1 and CDR2 are SGHTA and FQGNSA. The CDR3 region has the DNA TGTGCCAGCAGCTTAGCGTCCGGGACAGGGGAGTTTGATACGCAGTATTTT. Translated, it gives CASSLASGTGEFDTQYF.

The genes are TRBV7-2 and TRBJ2-1; 9 nucleotides agree with TRBD2. CDR1 SGHTA and CDR2 FQGNSA come from the germline V gene. V gave up 0 bases and J gave up 5 bases; unmatched junction bases: 11. There are 18 residues in the CDR3. CDR3 amino acids: CASSLAPYSGRGNNEQFF. DNA for the CDR3: TGTGCCAGCAGCTTAGCCCCGTATAGCGGGAGAGGGAACAATGAGCAGTTCTTC.

In DNA, the CDR3 is TGTGCCATCAGGCCAGGGGAAAATTACGAGCAGTACTTC. Its protein is CAIRPGENYEQYF. This chain uses TRBV10-3 with TRBJ2-7; maybe TRBD1 (6 bases). Germline V CDR1 and CDR2: ENHRY, SYGVKD. The CDR3 covers 13 residues. The ends were cut back, 6 bases at V and 4 bases at J, with 13 bases in the middle.